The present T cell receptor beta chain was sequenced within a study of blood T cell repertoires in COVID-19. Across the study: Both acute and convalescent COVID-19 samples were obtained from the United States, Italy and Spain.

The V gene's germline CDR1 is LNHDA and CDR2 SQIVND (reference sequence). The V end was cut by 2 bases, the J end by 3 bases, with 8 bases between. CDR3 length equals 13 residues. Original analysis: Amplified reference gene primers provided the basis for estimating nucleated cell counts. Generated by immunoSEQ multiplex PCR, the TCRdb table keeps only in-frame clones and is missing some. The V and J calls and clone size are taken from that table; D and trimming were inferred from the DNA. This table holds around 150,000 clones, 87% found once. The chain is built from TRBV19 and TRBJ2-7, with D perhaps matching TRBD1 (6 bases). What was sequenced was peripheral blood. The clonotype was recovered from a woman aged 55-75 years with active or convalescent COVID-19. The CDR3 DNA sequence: TGTGCCAGTAGTATAAACAGGGACTACGAGCAGTACTTC. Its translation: CASSINRDYEQYF.